This T cell receptor beta chain appears in the sequencing data of a study of radiotherapy plus CTLA-4 blockade in lung cancer. TCRdb's table, derived via immunoSEQ multiplex PCR, lists solely in-frame clones and lacks some. In the table there are roughly 50,000 clones, about four fifths of which are singletons. This receptor was identified in a human donor with non-small cell lung cancer whose response to radiotherapy plus ipilimumab could not be evaluated. The sequencing used peripheral blood, collected from a patient treated with radiotherapy plus ipilimumab.

CDR3 loop: CSVGAGALYEQYF. The CDR3 nucleotides are TGCAGCGTTGGGGCAGGGGCCCTCTACGAGCAGTACTTC. The rearrangement joins TRBV29-1 to TRBJ2-7; D perhaps matches TRBD1 (6 bases). The CDR3 is 13 residues long. Trimming took 4 bases from V and 3 from J, leaving 13 bases between them. Germline CDR1 and CDR2: SQVTM and ANQGSEA.